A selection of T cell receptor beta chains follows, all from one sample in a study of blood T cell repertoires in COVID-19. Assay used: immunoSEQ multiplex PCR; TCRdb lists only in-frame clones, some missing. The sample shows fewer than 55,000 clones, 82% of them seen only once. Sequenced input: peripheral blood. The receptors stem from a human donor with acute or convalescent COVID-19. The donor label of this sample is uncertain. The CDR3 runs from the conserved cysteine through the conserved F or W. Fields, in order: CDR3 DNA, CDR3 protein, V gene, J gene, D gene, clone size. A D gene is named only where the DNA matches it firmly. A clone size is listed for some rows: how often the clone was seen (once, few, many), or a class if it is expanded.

cdr3_nt: TGCGCCAGCAGTCAATCGGGGCGGGACAGGAGCACTGGGGCCAACGTCCTGACTTTC
cdr3_aa: CASSQSGRDRSTGANVLTF
v_call: TRBV23-1
j_call: TRBJ2-6
d_call: TRBD1
clone_size: -

cdr3_nt: TGTGCCAGCCGCATTGGGGCCGGGGGATCTGGCTACACCTTC
cdr3_aa: CASRIGAGGSGYTF
v_call: TRBV28
j_call: TRBJ1-2
d_call: -
clone_size: -

cdr3_nt: TGTGCCAGCAGTTGGGGGGAGGGGACTGAAGCTTTCTTT
cdr3_aa: CASSWGEGTEAFF
v_call: TRBV27
j_call: TRBJ1-1
d_call: -
clone_size: -

cdr3_nt: TGTGCCAGCAGTTTAGAGGGCAGGGGCGGTTCACCCCTCCACTTT
cdr3_aa: CASSLEGRGGSPLHF
v_call: TRBV28
j_call: TRBJ1-6
d_call: -
clone_size: -

cdr3_nt: TGCGCCAGCAGCCAAGAGACAGGCAATGGCTACACCTTC
cdr3_aa: CASSQETGNGYTF
v_call: TRBV4-3
j_call: TRBJ1-2
d_call: -
clone_size: -

cdr3_nt: TGTGCCAGCAGCTTAGTGCAGGGGAGGGACACTGAAGCTTTCTTT
cdr3_aa: CASSLVQGRDTEAFF
v_call: TRBV7-9
j_call: TRBJ1-1
d_call: -
clone_size: -

cdr3_nt: TGTGCCAGCAGTCCTGCAGGGTACACTGAAGCTTTCTTT
cdr3_aa: CASSPAGYTEAFF
v_call: TRBV12-3/TRBV12-4
j_call: TRBJ1-1
d_call: -
clone_size: few

cdr3_nt: TGTGCCAGTAGGGTGCTGGGACAGGGGGCGCCTGGGGCCAACGTCCTGACTTTC
cdr3_aa: CASRVLGQGAPGANVLTF
v_call: TRBV19
j_call: TRBJ2-6
d_call: TRBD1
clone_size: -

cdr3_nt: TGTGCCAGCAGCTTGGGTGGCAGACAAGAGACCCAGTACTTC
cdr3_aa: CASSLGGRQETQYF
v_call: TRBV5-4
j_call: TRBJ2-5
d_call: -
clone_size: once

cdr3_nt: TGTGCCAGCAGCTTCGGAGTGTACGAGCAGTACTTC
cdr3_aa: CASSFGVYEQYF
v_call: TRBV11-3
j_call: TRBJ2-7
d_call: -
clone_size: -

cdr3_nt: TGTGCCAGCAGTTTAAAAGGACAGGGGCACTACGAGCAGTACTTC
cdr3_aa: CASSLKGQGHYEQYF
v_call: TRBV27
j_call: TRBJ2-7
d_call: TRBD1
clone_size: -

cdr3_nt: TGTGCCAGCAGCGCCCGTAGCGGATACGCGAACACCGGGGAGCTGTTTTTT
cdr3_aa: CASSARSGYANTGELFF
v_call: TRBV9
j_call: TRBJ2-2
d_call: -
clone_size: -

cdr3_nt: TGTGCCAGCAGCTCCTGGACTAGCGGCAATGAGCAGTTCTTC
cdr3_aa: CASSSWTSGNEQFF
v_call: TRBV7-2
j_call: TRBJ2-1
d_call: TRBD2
clone_size: -

cdr3_nt: TGTGCCATCAGTGAGTCCGGACAGGGGGCGGCCGGCTATGGCTACACCTTC
cdr3_aa: CAISESGQGAAGYGYTF
v_call: TRBV10-3
j_call: TRBJ1-2
d_call: TRBD1
clone_size: -

cdr3_nt: TGTGCCACGAGACTAGCGGGGAACACCGGGGAGCTGTTTTTT
cdr3_aa: CATRLAGNTGELFF
v_call: TRBV10-3
j_call: TRBJ2-2
d_call: TRBD2
clone_size: -

cdr3_nt: TGTGCCAGCAGCCCCCCGGGACTAGCGGGAGGGATGGAGACCCAGTACTTC
cdr3_aa: CASSPPGLAGGMETQYF
v_call: TRBV7-2
j_call: TRBJ2-5
d_call: TRBD2
clone_size: -

cdr3_nt: TGTGCCAGCAGCCCAGAACAGGGGAGAAGCTCCTACGAGCAGTACTTC
cdr3_aa: CASSPEQGRSSYEQYF
v_call: TRBV5-4
j_call: TRBJ2-7
d_call: TRBD1
clone_size: few

cdr3_nt: TGTGCCAGCAGCCGACAGGGGGCGAACACTGAAGCTTTCTTT
cdr3_aa: CASSRQGANTEAFF
v_call: TRBV11-1
j_call: TRBJ1-1
d_call: TRBD1
clone_size: -

cdr3_nt: TGTGCCACCCCCGGGGGGGACTATGGCTACACCTTC
cdr3_aa: CATPGGDYGYTF
v_call: TRBV27
j_call: TRBJ1-2
d_call: -
clone_size: -

cdr3_nt: TGTGCCAGCAGTACGACTAGCGGGAGGGTCAATGAGCAGTTCTTC
cdr3_aa: CASSTTSGRVNEQFF
v_call: TRBV2
j_call: TRBJ2-1
d_call: TRBD2
clone_size: -

cdr3_nt: TGTGCCTGGAGATATGGGGGAGGGCCAAGAAATGAGCAGTTCTTC
cdr3_aa: CAWRYGGGPRNEQFF
v_call: TRBV30
j_call: TRBJ2-1
d_call: TRBD2
clone_size: -

cdr3_nt: TGTGCCAGCAGCTCGCAGGGATACGGCTACACCTTC
cdr3_aa: CASSSQGYGYTF
v_call: TRBV7-2
j_call: TRBJ1-2
d_call: -
clone_size: once

cdr3_nt: TGTGCCAGCAGCCGGGGACAGGGGAGAACGGAGACCCAGTACTTC
cdr3_aa: CASSRGQGRTETQYF
v_call: TRBV11-2
j_call: TRBJ2-5
d_call: TRBD1
clone_size: few

cdr3_nt: TGCGCCAGCAGACTAGCGGGGCGGGAGACCCAGTACTTC
cdr3_aa: CASRLAGRETQYF
v_call: TRBV10-2
j_call: TRBJ2-5
d_call: TRBD2
clone_size: -

cdr3_nt: TGTGCCAGCAGCTTAGGTGGGGGCCAGGGAGATACGCAGTATTTT
cdr3_aa: CASSLGGGQGDTQYF
v_call: TRBV7-6
j_call: TRBJ2-3
d_call: -
clone_size: -

cdr3_nt: TGTGCCATCAGTCTCTCAGGTATAGGGCCCCAGCATTTT
cdr3_aa: CAISLSGIGPQHF
v_call: TRBV10-3
j_call: TRBJ1-5
d_call: -
clone_size: -

cdr3_nt: TGCGCCAGCAGCTGGGACACACAAGCGAACACCGGGGAGCTGTTTTTT
cdr3_aa: CASSWDTQANTGELFF
v_call: TRBV5-1
j_call: TRBJ2-2
d_call: -
clone_size: -

cdr3_nt: TGTGCCAGCTCACCCCAGTTGCAAGAGACCCAGTACTTC
cdr3_aa: CASSPQLQETQYF
v_call: TRBV18
j_call: TRBJ2-5
d_call: -
clone_size: -

cdr3_nt: TGTGCCAGCAGCTTAGCGGGGGGGCTAACGAATGAGCAGTTCTTC
cdr3_aa: CASSLAGGLTNEQFF
v_call: TRBV5-8
j_call: TRBJ2-1
d_call: TRBD2
clone_size: once

cdr3_nt: TGTGCCAGCAGCGTAGTCCCCTCGGTCGTCGTCCCCGGGGAGCTGTTTTTT
cdr3_aa: CASSVVPSVVVPGELFF
v_call: TRBV9
j_call: TRBJ2-2
d_call: -
clone_size: -

cdr3_nt: TGCGCCAGCAGCTTGGCGGGGACAGGAAATGAAAAACTGTTTTTT
cdr3_aa: CASSLAGTGNEKLFF
v_call: TRBV5-1
j_call: TRBJ1-4
d_call: TRBD1
clone_size: -

cdr3_nt: TGTGCCAGCAGCTTATATCCCCACGGAGACACTGAAGCTTTCTTT
cdr3_aa: CASSLYPHGDTEAFF
v_call: TRBV7-3
j_call: TRBJ1-1
d_call: -
clone_size: -

cdr3_nt: TGTGCCAGCAGCGTAGAGGGACAGCCCCAAGAGACCCAGTACTTC
cdr3_aa: CASSVEGQPQETQYF
v_call: TRBV9
j_call: TRBJ2-5
d_call: TRBD1
clone_size: -

cdr3_nt: TGTGCCAGCAGGCCTACCTCCTACAATGAGCAGTTCTTC
cdr3_aa: CASRPTSYNEQFF
v_call: TRBV28
j_call: TRBJ2-1
d_call: -
clone_size: -

cdr3_nt: TGCAGCGCCAAAGACAGCCTACTCTCCTACGAGCAGTACTTC
cdr3_aa: CSAKDSLLSYEQYF
v_call: TRBV29-1
j_call: TRBJ2-7
d_call: -
clone_size: few

cdr3_nt: TGTGCCAGCAGCTTGGGGGACAGAGAGAATCAGCCCCAGCATTTT
cdr3_aa: CASSLGDRENQPQHF
v_call: TRBV5-6
j_call: TRBJ1-5
d_call: TRBD1
clone_size: -

cdr3_nt: TGTGCCAGCAGCCCCCAAGGGGGGGGAATGCGGTATGGCTACACCTTC
cdr3_aa: CASSPQGGGMRYGYTF
v_call: TRBV7-2
j_call: TRBJ1-2
d_call: -
clone_size: -

cdr3_nt: TGTGCCAGCAGCTTAGCGGGACAGGGGTCTTATTCACCCCTCCACTTT
cdr3_aa: CASSLAGQGSYSPLHF
v_call: TRBV7-6
j_call: TRBJ1-6
d_call: TRBD1
clone_size: -

cdr3_nt: TGCGCCAGCAGGAGGGATTTAGCGGGAGGCCCCCACGAGCAGTACTTC
cdr3_aa: CASRRDLAGGPHEQYF
v_call: TRBV2
j_call: TRBJ2-7
d_call: TRBD2
clone_size: -

cdr3_nt: TGCGCCAGCAGCCAAAATTTGGGGCTAGCGGGGGCCGCCTACGAGCAGTACTTC
cdr3_aa: CASSQNLGLAGAAYEQYF
v_call: TRBV4-3
j_call: TRBJ2-7
d_call: TRBD2
clone_size: -

cdr3_nt: TGTGCCAGCAGTTATTTCGGACTAGCGGGGACCTACGAGCAGTACTTC
cdr3_aa: CASSYFGLAGTYEQYF
v_call: TRBV6-5
j_call: TRBJ2-7
d_call: TRBD2
clone_size: -

cdr3_nt: TGCGCCAGCAGCTTGGCTTTCGAGACCCAGTACTTC
cdr3_aa: CASSLAFETQYF
v_call: TRBV5-1
j_call: TRBJ2-5
d_call: -
clone_size: -

cdr3_nt: TGTGCCAGCAGTTTAATGGCAGGGGGGGATACGCAGTATTTT
cdr3_aa: CASSLMAGGDTQYF
v_call: TRBV27
j_call: TRBJ2-3
d_call: -
clone_size: -

cdr3_nt: TGCGCCAGCAGCCCATCAGGGACAGCCAACACTGAAGCTTTCTTT
cdr3_aa: CASSPSGTANTEAFF
v_call: TRBV5-1
j_call: TRBJ1-1
d_call: TRBD1
clone_size: -

cdr3_nt: TGTGCCAGCAAATCGACAGGGGGCTTTCATGGCTACACCTTC
cdr3_aa: CASKSTGGFHGYTF
v_call: TRBV2
j_call: TRBJ1-2
d_call: TRBD1
clone_size: -

cdr3_nt: TGTGCCAGCAGACTTCCGGGAGGGCCGAATTCGGATACGCAGTATTTT
cdr3_aa: CASRLPGGPNSDTQYF
v_call: TRBV7-2
j_call: TRBJ2-3
d_call: TRBD2
clone_size: -

cdr3_nt: TGTGCCAGCAGTTACTCGACTAGCGGGGGCGAATCCTACGAGCAGTACTTC
cdr3_aa: CASSYSTSGGESYEQYF
v_call: TRBV6-2/TRBV6-3
j_call: TRBJ2-7
d_call: TRBD2
clone_size: -

cdr3_nt: TGTGCCAGCAGCCAAGACCCAGCGTCCTACAATGAGCAGTTCTTC
cdr3_aa: CASSQDPASYNEQFF
v_call: TRBV3-1/TRBV3-2
j_call: TRBJ2-1
d_call: -
clone_size: once

cdr3_nt: TGTGCCAGCAGCCTCGGGACTAGCGGGGGTTGGGGGGATACTAACACCGGGGAGCTGTTTTTT
cdr3_aa: CASSLGTSGGWGDTNTGELFF
v_call: TRBV4-2
j_call: TRBJ2-2
d_call: TRBD2
clone_size: once

cdr3_nt: TGTGCCAGCAGTCTAGCGGGATTTCTTAGCACAGATACGCAGTATTTT
cdr3_aa: CASSLAGFLSTDTQYF
v_call: TRBV6-2/TRBV6-3
j_call: TRBJ2-3
d_call: TRBD2
clone_size: -

cdr3_nt: TGTGCCACCTCGGAGGGGAACTCCTACGAGCAGTACTTC
cdr3_aa: CATSEGNSYEQYF
v_call: TRBV12-3/TRBV12-4
j_call: TRBJ2-7
d_call: -
clone_size: -

cdr3_nt: TGTGCCAGCAGCCGTGGACTAGCGGATGAGCAGTTCTTC
cdr3_aa: CASSRGLADEQFF
v_call: TRBV7-8
j_call: TRBJ2-1
d_call: TRBD2
clone_size: -

cdr3_nt: TGCGCCAGCAGCTTGGGGACAGGGGTGGCTCAGCCCCAGCATTTT
cdr3_aa: CASSLGTGVAQPQHF
v_call: TRBV5-1
j_call: TRBJ1-5
d_call: TRBD1
clone_size: -

cdr3_nt: TGTGCCAGTAGTAGGGGGGGTACTGAAGCTTTCTTT
cdr3_aa: CASSRGGTEAFF
v_call: TRBV19
j_call: TRBJ1-1
d_call: -
clone_size: -

cdr3_nt: TGTGCCAGCAGTTACCGACGCCCGGGACAGGGCTACGAGCAGTACTTC
cdr3_aa: CASSYRRPGQGYEQYF
v_call: TRBV6-5
j_call: TRBJ2-7
d_call: TRBD1
clone_size: once

cdr3_nt: TGCGCCAGCAGCCAAGATCGGTCTCAGGGTGGCTTCACCGAGCAGTACTTC
cdr3_aa: CASSQDRSQGGFTEQYF
v_call: TRBV4-3
j_call: TRBJ2-7
d_call: -
clone_size: -

cdr3_nt: TGTGCCAGCAGCTTAATGTACTCGGGGTATGACACCGGGGAGCTGTTTTTT
cdr3_aa: CASSLMYSGYDTGELFF
v_call: TRBV7-2
j_call: TRBJ2-2
d_call: -
clone_size: -